Reported below is one T cell receptor beta chain. This record comes from a study of blood T cell repertoires in COVID-19. The overall study: Acute and convalescent COVID-19 samples came from the United States, Italy and Spain. PBMCs, B-cell-depleted T cells, or T cells provided the cDNA or gDNA that made up the material.

The CDR3 spans 13 residues. The authors' processing: The assay estimated nucleated cells by amplifying reference gene primers. The method was immunoSEQ multiplex PCR; TCRdb's version includes in-frame clones alone and lacks a portion of them. D and trimming come from the DNA, and the V and J calls and clone size come from that table. The table shows approximately 140,000 clones, with 87% occurring only once. The sequenced sample was peripheral blood. The sequence derives from a woman aged 55-69 years with active or convalescent COVID-19. V usage is TRBV21-1 and J usage is TRBJ1-6. TRBV21-1 constitutes a pseudogene. For the CDR3, the DNA is TGTGCCAGCAGCACCCGTGATAATTCACCCCTCCACTTT. This codes for CASSTRDNSPLHF.